This T cell receptor (beta chain) was documented in a study of shared clonotypes between healthy human individuals. Study-wide background: Donors consisted of a couple of women and three men between 18 and 49.

Profiled with immunoSEQ multiplex PCR; TCRdb holds only in-frame clones, not every one. Of around 2,000,000 clones in the sample, about 95% were seen once. The study, taken as a whole, reports: Large sequencing depth failed to make sorted-subset sequencing complete, rarefaction showed.

Comment on this clone: Its antigen is as yet unknown.

The source material was naive CD4+ T cells sorted from blood. Subset here: CD45RA+ positively selected. This receptor was identified in a man aged 18 to 30 in good health.

This CDR3 is CASSGRNKRDSPLHF. The CDR3 region has the DNA TGTGCCAGCAGCGGCAGGAACAAGCGAGATTCACCCCTCCACTTT. This chain uses TRBV7-9 with TRBJ1-6; no clear D gene. The germline V and J ends were trimmed by 5 bases and 8 bases, with 16 bases remaining between them. Germline V lookup: CDR1 SEHNR, CDR2 FQNEAQ (reference sequence). The CDR3 consists of 15 residues.